The next 30 T cell receptor beta chains were all read from a single sample in a study of Ad26.COV2.S vaccination and SARS-CoV-2 variants. Treatment meaning: around 19 received Ad26.COV2.S at low or high dose, single or two shots; 5 received placebo; per-sample allocation not given. On day 63 after the first injection, vaccine and placebo recipients gave samples. The protocol was immunoSEQ multiplex PCR, while the TCRdb copy is restricted to in-frame clones and leaves out a portion. Of over 400,000 clones in the sample, around 92% are singletons; the top ten hold over 1.5%. Sequenced material: peripheral blood, taken in a trial of Ad26.COV2.S vaccine versus placebo. The receptors were sampled from a person aged 18-65 years who received the Ad26.COV2.S COVID-19 vaccine or a placebo.

Only one count was recorded for this clone. The chain uses TRBV25-1 and TRBJ2-1, with no clear D. V lost 10 bases and J 11 bases, leaving 21 bases between the germline ends. This CDR3 is 13 amino acids long. Germline loops: CDR1 MGHDK, CDR2 SYGVNS. Here the CDR3 DNA reads TGTGCCACCGACGACCAACATAGGTCCAAGCAGTTCTTC. It is translated as CATDDQHRSKQFF.

The chain links TRBV10-2 to TRBJ1-1; D is undetermined. Trimming stripped 6 bases from V and 1 base from J, with 9 bases between. Germline lookup yields CDR1 WSHSY and CDR2 SAAADI. This CDR3 region has 13 residues. The CDR3 loop is CASRNTENTEAFF. CDR3 bases: TGCGCCAGCAGGAACACAGAGAACACTGAAGCTTTCTTT.

The gene calls are TRBV6-5 and TRBJ1-1, with D maybe TRBD1 (6 bases). The CDR3 has 14 amino acids. Germline-derived CDR1 and CDR2 are MNHEY and SVGAGI. Trimming removed 10 bases from V and 5 bases from J, with 20 bases in between. The DNA for the CDR3 is TGTGCCATTAGGGGGGGGATGATGGGTACTGAAGCTTTCTTT. Protein product: CAIRGGMMGTEAFF.

The gene calls are TRBV30 and TRBJ1-2; 7 positions agree with TRBD1. The CDR3 contains 17 residues. Trimming removed 0 bases from V and 4 bases from J; junction bases left unmatched: 14. Germline V gene sequence: CDR1 GTSNPN, CDR2 SVGIG (reference sequence). The CDR3 sequence is CAWSVGLGQIPLYGYTF. The CDR3 bases are TGTGCCTGGAGTGTAGGTTTGGGACAGATCCCCCTCTATGGCTACACCTTC.

This chain connects TRBV6-2 or TRBV6-3 to TRBJ1-1, with 7 positions matching TRBD1. The CDR3 loop spans 16 amino acids. V trimming: 2 bases; J trimming: 0 bases; junction bases outside the gene matches: 6. Germline-derived CDR1 and CDR2 are MNHEY and SVGEGT. Written as DNA, the CDR3 is TGTGCCAGCAGTTACGGAGACAGGGTAATGAACACTGAAGCTTTCTTT. This translates into CASSYGDRVMNTEAFF.

The rearrangement joins TRBV6-5 to TRBJ1-4, with 7 nucleotides matching TRBD1. This CDR3 has 15 amino acids. V gave up 5 bases and J gave up 3 bases; unmatched junction bases: 6. The germline gives CDR1 MNHEY, CDR2 SVGAGI. The CDR3, as DNA: TGTGCCAGCAGTACAACAGGGGCTGCTAATGAAAAACTGTTTTTT. Its translation: CASSTTGAANEKLFF.

The CDR3 loop reads CASSQDRGLGYTF. CDR3 coding DNA: TGTGCCAGCAGTCAGGACAGGGGGCTTGGCTACACCTTC. V gene TRBV6-5 combines with J gene TRBJ1-2, with TRBD1 matching 11 bases. This CDR3 contains 13 residues. The V segment lost 5 bases and the J segment 7 bases; nucleotides outside the gene matches: 3. Germline CDR1 MNHEY, CDR2 SVGAGI.

The chain is built from TRBV5-3 and TRBJ2-5; possibly TRBD1 for D (6 bases). TRBV5-3 is an ORF; its function is uncertain. The ends were cut back, 4 bases at V and 0 bases at J, with 13 bases in the middle. The CDR3 runs to 15 residues. The CDR3 DNA sequence: TGTGCCAGAAGCCCCGTCCGGGACAACCAAGAGACCCAGTACTTC. Its translation: CARSPVRDNQETQYF.

The CDR3 coding sequence is TGTGCCAGCAGCTCGGGACAGGGGGGCTACGAGCAGTACTTC. Translating it yields CASSSGQGGYEQYF. This chain links TRBV7-6 with TRBJ2-7; the match to TRBD1 covers 11 bases. CDR1 and CDR2 from the germline V gene are SGHVS and FNYEAQ. Losses at the gene ends were 4 bases for V and 3 bases for J; bases not matched to a gene: 2. CDR3 length: 14 amino acids.

V usage is TRBV6-6 and J usage is TRBJ2-1; TRBD2 matches 11 bases. CDR1 and CDR2 (germline): MNHNY, SVGAGI (reference sequence). The junction had 2 bases not matched to a gene; V was cut back by 5 bases and J by 5 bases. The CDR3 length is 14 residues. The CDR3: CASSTSGGHNEQFF. CDR3 nucleotides: TGTGCCAGCAGTACTAGCGGGGGTCACAATGAGCAGTTCTTC.

V and J are TRBV3-1 (or the pseudogene TRBV3-2) and TRBJ2-7; no firm D call. The CDR3 is made up of 15 amino acids. Germline assignment: CDR1 LGHDT and CDR2 YNNKEL (reference sequence). V lost 1 base to trimming and J lost 3 bases, with 13 bases between them. The CDR3, as DNA: TGTGCCAGCAGCCAAGTTGAAGGCAGGAACTACGAGCAGTACTTC. Translated: CASSQVEGRNYEQYF.

Worth noting for this clone: One end of the junction does not line up with germline, which may come from a read error. This chain uses TRBV5-1 with TRBJ2-2, with 16 bases fitting TRBD2. CDR1 SGHRS and CDR2 YFSETQ come from the germline V gene. The CDR3 is made up of 19 amino acids. CDR3: CARSAHGTSGGAYTGELFF. In DNA, the CDR3 is TGCGCCCGCAGCGCCCACGGGACTAGCGGGGGGGCTTACACCGGGGAGCTGTTTTTT.

J is TRBJ1-3 and V is TRBV6-5, with 11 bases lining up with TRBD1. The CDR3 loop spans 15 amino acids. The J segment lost 2 bases and the V segment lost 6 bases, leaving 3 bases of the junction unmatched. Germline V gives CDR1 MNHEY, CDR2 SVGAGI. The CDR3: CASRGQGAPGNTIYF. The CDR3 bases are TGTGCCAGCAGAGGACAGGGGGCGCCTGGAAACACCATATATTTT.

This chain joins TRBV27 and TRBJ2-3; no definite D call. V was shortened by 6 bases and J by 1 base, with 17 bases between the two germline ends. Looked up from germline, CDR1 is MNHEY and CDR2 is SMNVEV (reference sequence). CDR3 length equals 16 residues. CDR3 nucleotides: TGTGCCAGCAGCCCGCCTGGCGGTGGGGGCACAGATACGCAGTATTTT. It is translated as CASSPPGGGGTDTQYF.

V and J are TRBV7-8 and TRBJ1-1; D possibly corresponds to TRBD1 (5 bases). V was trimmed by 8 bases and J by 3 bases, leaving 13 bases between them. CDR1 and CDR2 (germline): SGHVS, FQNEAQ. This CDR3 comprises 13 residues. The CDR3 loop is CASERWGDTEAFF. CDR3 sequence (DNA): TGTGCCAGCGAGCGTTGGGGCGACACTGAAGCTTTCTTT.

The rearrangement joins TRBV4-1 to TRBJ1-3; D gene unclear. Germline V gene lookup returns CDR1 MGHRA and CDR2 YSYEKL. The CDR3 consists of 13 residues. Trimming took 6 bases from V and 0 from J, leaving 6 bases between them. The CDR3 protein is CASSGDSGNTIYF. The CDR3 bases are TGCGCCAGCAGTGGGGACTCTGGAAACACCATATATTTT.

The J gene is TRBJ2-1, the V gene TRBV4-3, with D tentatively TRBD2 (6 bases). This CDR3 has 13 residues. Germline loops: CDR1 LGHNA, CDR2 YSLEER. V was shortened by 4 bases and J by 9 bases, with 13 bases between the two germline ends. As DNA, the CDR3 is TGCGCCAGCAGCCGCCGGCGGGGAGGTGAGCAGTTCTTC. Translating gives CASSRRRGGEQFF.

The V gene is TRBV5-1, the J gene TRBJ2-3; no definite D call. The CDR3 runs to 14 residues. Trimming pared 2 bases from V and 5 bases from J, leaving 12 bases between. The germline CDR1 and CDR2 sequences are SGHRS and YFSETQ. CDR3 protein: CASSFGGFGDTQYF. The CDR3 DNA reads as TGCGCCAGCAGCTTCGGTGGGTTTGGAGATACGCAGTATTTT.

On this clone: One junction end disagrees with the germline gene, perhaps due to a read error. The chain uses TRBV12-5 and TRBJ2-7; 9 nucleotides line up with TRBD1. The CDR3 has 12 residues. CDR1 and CDR2 from the germline V gene are LGHNT and FRNRAP. CDR3 bases: TGTGCTAGTGGTTCGGGACAGGGCAACCCTCACTTC. Translated: CASGSGQGNPHF.

This clone was seen a single time. The CDR3 loop is CAWSRGNTIYF. CDR3 coding DNA: TGTGCCTGGAGTCGGGGAAACACCATATATTTT. This chain joins TRBV30 and TRBJ1-3; D uncertain. Trimming pared 2 bases from V and 4 bases from J, leaving 3 bases between. The CDR3 is 11 residues long. CDR1 GTSNPN and CDR2 SVGIG come from the germline V gene (reference sequence).

This clone showed up just once. The V call is TRBV7-9, the J call TRBJ1-1; no clear D. The V gene lost 5 bases and the J gene lost 6 bases, with 7 bases spanning the gap. The CDR3 sequence is 11 residues long. CDR1 and CDR2 (germline): SEHNR, FQNEAQ (reference sequence). The CDR3 here is CASSGVAEAFF. The CDR3 DNA reads TGTGCCAGCAGCGGCGTGGCTGAAGCTTTCTTT.

This chain joins TRBV19 and TRBJ1-1, with D maybe TRBD1 (5 bases). Germline assignment: CDR1 LNHDA and CDR2 SQIVND (reference sequence). The CDR3 contains 12 residues. Between the trimmed V and J ends, which lost 6 bases and 6 bases, there was a span of 11 bases. CDR3 residues: CASSRETAEAFF. The CDR3 coding sequence is TGTGCCAGTAGCAGGGAGACTGCTGAAGCTTTCTTT.

V usage is TRBV20-1 and J usage is TRBJ1-5; D is possibly TRBD1 (6 bases). The CDR3 contains 17 residues. In germline, CDR1 is DFQATT, CDR2 SNEGSKA (reference sequence). V was shortened by 3 bases and J by 0 bases, with 18 bases between the two germline ends. The CDR3, as DNA: TGCAGTGCTAGTGGGGGGGCGGGAACTAATAGCAATCAGCCCCAGCATTTT. Protein product: CSASGGAGTNSNQPQHF.

This chain connects TRBV11-2 to TRBJ2-7; tentative D call: TRBD1 (8 bases). Germline V lookup: CDR1 SGHAT, CDR2 FQNNGV. The CDR3 is made up of 13 amino acids. V shed 5 bases and J shed 6 bases, with 14 bases lying between them. The CDR3 sequence is CASSTGGGLEQYF. CDR3 in DNA: TGTGCCAGCAGCACAGGGGGGGGTCTCGAGCAGTACTTC.

The chain uses TRBV5-1 and TRBJ2-5, with D unresolved. From germline, CDR1 is SGHRS and CDR2 YFSETQ. With 1 base removed from V and 5 bases from J, the gap between germline ends came to 9 bases. The CDR3 has 13 amino acids. Here the CDR3 reads CASSLTPRETQYF. The DNA for the CDR3 is TGCGCCAGCAGCTTGACCCCACGGGAGACCCAGTACTTC.

As DNA, the CDR3 is TGCAGCGCCTCCCCCGGTGGGGGCGTTCACTATGGCTACACCTTC. Its protein is CSASPGGGVHYGYTF. The chain links TRBV29-1 to TRBJ1-2, with a tentative D call TRBD1 (6 bases). This CDR3 region has 15 residues. V lost 7 bases and J 3 bases, leaving 21 bases between the germline ends. CDR1 is SQVTM, CDR2 ANQGSEA, per germline.

J is TRBJ2-5 and V is TRBV7-9, with TRBD2 as a possible D gene (5 bases). The CDR3 sequence is 14 residues long. CDR1 and CDR2 from the germline V gene are SEHNR and FQNEAQ (reference sequence). The V end lost 5 bases, the J end lost 1 base, and 11 bases lay between the germline ends. In DNA, the CDR3 is TGTGCCAGCAGCCCGACGAGGGCCCAAGAGACCCAGTACTTC. As protein: CASSPTRAQETQYF.

In DNA form, the CDR3 reads TGTGCCAGCAGTTTGCGACAGGGGACGATCGAAAAACTGTTTTTT. Translated, it gives CASSLRQGTIEKLFF. The V call is TRBV28, the J call TRBJ1-4; TRBD1 matches 8 bases. The V gene's germline CDR1 is MDHEN and CDR2 SYDVKM. CDR3 length: 15 amino acids. The ends lost 3 bases at V and 8 bases at J; junction bases unmatched: 8. The full variable domain, completed using reference TRBV28 and TRBJ1-4, is DVKVTQSSRYLVKRTGEKVFLECVQDMDHENMFWYRQDPGLGLRLIYFSYDVKMKEKGDIPEGYSVSREKKERFSLILESASTNQTSMYLCASSLRQGTIEKLFFGSGTQLSVL.

The chain links TRBV6-2 or TRBV6-3 to TRBJ2-1, with a weak D call TRBD2 (5 bases). The germline CDR1 and CDR2 sequences are MNHEY and SVGEGT. The CDR3 length is 16 residues. Deletions cut 2 bases from V and 0 bases from J, with 11 bases between. CDR3 DNA sequence: TGTGCCAGCAGTTACATCTCCCGGGGCTCCTACAATGAGCAGTTCTTC. Translation: CASSYISRGSYNEQFF.

The CDR3 DNA follows: TGTGCCAGCAGCCAAGCGCCCGACAGGAACACTGAAGCTTTCTTT. Its protein is CASSQAPDRNTEAFF. The chain links TRBV3-1 (or the pseudogene TRBV3-2) to TRBJ1-1; maybe TRBD1 (5 bases). Germline lookup yields CDR1 LGHDT and CDR2 YNNKEL (reference sequence). Between the trimmed V and J ends, which lost 1 base and 1 base, there was a span of 10 bases. The CDR3 runs to 15 residues.